Below are 25 T cell receptor beta chains sequenced from a single sample in a study of shared clonotypes between healthy human individuals (TCRdb year 2020). Receptors were amplified or captured by the immunoSEQ multiplex PCR assay. Not all clones reach the TCRdb copy of this immuneACCESS table, which keeps in-frame sequences only. Checked studies attribute under half of the gap to unresolved V genes and leave the rest unexplained. Here the sample has just over 2,000,000 clones; less than 95% occur a single time. 1% to 1.3% of the sample goes to the ten largest clones. CD8 naive samples were CD45RO-negative cells positively selected for CCR7, giving a CD45RA+CCR7+ population that excluded TemRA cells. The sequenced sample was naive CD8+ T cells sorted from blood. The cell subset or site label of this sample denotes: CD45RA+CCR7+. These receptors all come from a man in his late teens or twenties in good health.

The gene calls are TRBV4-1 and TRBJ2-7; D gene uncertain. This CDR3 has 14 amino acids. Germline CDR1 is MGHRA and CDR2 is YSYEKL. The germline V and J ends were trimmed by 4 bases and 2 bases, with 12 bases remaining between them. In nucleotides, the CDR3 is TGCGCCAGCAGCCCCCTTATGGGGACCTACGAGCAGTACTTC. Translating gives CASSPLMGTYEQYF.

Comment on this clone: This sample also contains other DNA sequences that code for the same CDR3. The chain links TRBV11-2 to TRBJ2-2; no definite D call. Per the germline V gene, CDR1 is SGHAT and CDR2 is FQNNGV. V dropped 1 base and J dropped 1 base, with 4 bases sitting between them. The CDR3 is made up of 14 amino acids. CDR3 loop: CASSLVGNTGELFF. CDR3 DNA sequence: TGTGCCAGCAGCTTAGTAGGGAACACCGGGGAGCTGTTTTTT.

The chain recombines TRBV27 with TRBJ2-1; 12 bases fit TRBD2. The CDR3 consists of 15 residues. CDR1 is MNHEY and CDR2 is SMNVEV in the germline V gene (reference sequence). The junction had 9 bases not matched to a gene; V was cut back by 8 bases and J by 7 bases. CDR3: CASHRLAGDGNEQFF. The CDR3 DNA follows: TGTGCCAGCCATCGACTAGCGGGAGATGGGAATGAGCAGTTCTTC.

This chain joins TRBV5-6 and TRBJ2-7; tentative D call: TRBD1 (6 bases). Germline values: CDR1 SGHDT, CDR2 YYEEEE. With 6 bases removed from V and 3 bases from J, the gap between germline ends came to 16 bases. The CDR3 contains 14 residues. This CDR3 is CASTSDRLNYEQYF. The CDR3 DNA is TGTGCCAGCACCTCGGACAGATTGAACTACGAGCAGTACTTC.

The chain links TRBV14 to TRBJ1-5; a possible D gene is TRBD1 (5 bases). V lost 6 bases and J 7 bases, leaving 16 bases between the germline ends. Germline CDR1 SGHDN, CDR2 FVKESK. This CDR3 region has 14 residues. The CDR3 nucleotides are TGTGCCAGCAGGAATCGACAGAGTAGGCAGCCCCAGCATTTT. Encoded protein: CASRNRQSRQPQHF.

On this clone itself: Other nucleotide sequences from this sample produce the same CDR3. The rearrangement uses TRBV6-5 and TRBJ1-6, with unresolved D. This CDR3 spans 15 amino acids. CDR1 is MNHEY and CDR2 is SVGAGI in the germline V gene. V was clipped by 3 bases and J by 4 bases, with 10 bases between them. The CDR3 reads CASSYREGYNSPLHF. The DNA for the CDR3 is TGTGCCAGCAGTTATAGAGAAGGGTATAATTCACCCCTCCACTTT.

The J gene is TRBJ1-6, the V gene TRBV7-8; weak D call: TRBD1 (5 bases). This CDR3 is 15 amino acids long. Germline CDR1 is SGHVS and CDR2 is FQNEAQ. The germline V and J ends were trimmed by 6 bases and 0 bases, with 9 bases remaining between them. In nucleotides, the CDR3 is TGTGCCAGCAGGGGGGGGAGCTCCTATAATTCACCCCTCCACTTT. Its translation is CASRGGSSYNSPLHF.

This clone has more than one count but fewer than ten. The chain is built from TRBV9 and TRBJ1-2; unclear D gene. Germline V lookup: CDR1 SGDLS, CDR2 YYNGEE. CDR3 size: 13 residues. V lost 3 bases and J 2 bases, leaving 8 bases between the germline ends. CDR3 in amino acids: CASSGTENYGYTF. CDR3 in DNA: TGTGCCAGCAGCGGAACTGAGAACTATGGCTACACCTTC.

The chain has TRBV19 and TRBJ2-3, with 11 bases aligning to TRBD2. This CDR3 comprises 15 residues. V shed 2 bases, J shed 5 bases, and the junction held 3 bases outside the gene matches. Germline CDR1 reads LNHDA; CDR2 reads SQIVND (reference sequence). The CDR3 bases are TGTGCCAGTAGTATACTTGGACTAGCGGGAGATACGCAGTATTTT. Amino acid sequence: CASSILGLAGDTQYF.

The rearrangement links TRBV7-2 to TRBJ1-3; D possibly corresponds to TRBD1 (5 bases). CDR1 is SGHTA, CDR2 FQGNSA, per germline. V was trimmed by 5 bases and J by 6 bases, leaving 14 bases between them. This CDR3 contains 14 residues. The CDR3 loop is CASSIVGDPNTIYF. CDR3 bases: TGTGCCAGCAGCATAGTGGGGGACCCAAACACCATATATTTT.

The chain employs TRBV7-9 and TRBJ2-1; 7 nucleotides align to TRBD2. Germline assignment: CDR1 SEHNR and CDR2 FQNEAQ (reference sequence). The V gene end was trimmed by 11 bases and the J gene end by 9 bases; junction bases not matched to a gene: 10. The CDR3 runs to 12 residues. CDR3 sequence reads: CADGLVASEQFF. The CDR3 nucleotides are TGTGCCGACGGACTAGTCGCGAGTGAGCAGTTCTTC.

The chain couples TRBV13 to TRBJ1-3, with TRBD1 identical over 11 bases. This CDR3 has 16 amino acids. Germline values: CDR1 PRHDT, CDR2 FYEKMQ (reference sequence). V trimming: 4 bases; J trimming: 0 bases; junction bases outside the gene matches: 2. The CDR3 loop reads CASSSDRGLSGNTIYF. DNA of the CDR3: TGTGCCAGCAGCTCGGACAGGGGGCTCTCTGGAAACACCATATATTTT.

The chain links TRBV7-2 to TRBJ2-7; 7 bases are shared with TRBD2. The J segment lost 3 bases and the V segment lost 3 bases, leaving 2 bases of the junction unmatched. The CDR3 consists of 13 residues. Germline V gene sequence: CDR1 SGHTA, CDR2 FQGNSA. CDR3 residues: CASSFASGYEQYF. DNA for the CDR3: TGTGCCAGCAGCTTCGCTAGCGGCTACGAGCAGTACTTC.

The rearrangement joins TRBV7-9 to TRBJ2-2; maybe TRBD2 (5 bases). Germline CDR1 is SEHNR and CDR2 is FQNEAQ (reference sequence). V was trimmed by 3 bases and J by 1 base, leaving 9 bases between them. This CDR3 region has 15 residues. The CDR3 sequence: CASSLTTVNTGELFF. As DNA, the CDR3 is TGTGCCAGCAGCTTGACTACCGTGAACACCGGGGAGCTGTTTTTT. The full variable domain, completed using reference TRBV7-9 and TRBJ2-2, is DTGVSQNPRHKITKRGQNVTFRCDPISEHNRLYWYRQTLGQGPEFLTYFQNEAQLEKSRLLSDRFSAERPKGSFSTLEIQRTEQGDSAMYLCASSLTTVNTGELFFGEGSRLTVL.

Turning to this clone: Different DNA sequences within this sample yield the same CDR3. The J gene is TRBJ1-1, the V gene TRBV5-4; no clear D. With 0 bases removed from V and 2 bases from J, the gap between germline ends came to 8 bases. The CDR3 runs to 14 residues. Germline V lookup: CDR1 SGHNT, CDR2 YYREEE (reference sequence). The CDR3 reads CASSLDRGNTEAFF. The CDR3 coding sequence is TGTGCCAGCAGCTTGGACAGAGGAAACACTGAAGCTTTCTTT.

CDR3 nucleotides: TGTGCCAGCAGCGCACAGGGGGCCGCTGAAGCTTTCTTT. It encodes CASSAQGAAEAFF. The rearrangement uses TRBV13 and TRBJ1-1; TRBD1 aligns across 9 bases. CDR3 size: 13 residues. V was clipped by 5 bases and J by 6 bases; unmatched bases: 4. Germline V gene data show CDR1 as PRHDT and CDR2 as FYEKMQ (reference sequence).

The CDR3 here is CASSEAPTWGAFF. CDR3 DNA: TGTGCCAGCAGTGAAGCGCCGACCTGGGGAGCTTTCTTT. The gene calls are TRBV2 and TRBJ1-1; D is undetermined. This CDR3 region has 13 residues. Germline CDR1 is SNHLY and CDR2 is FYNNEI. V lost 0 bases, J lost 10 bases, and 12 bases lay in between.

The chain has TRBV27 and TRBJ1-6, with 11 bases identical to TRBD1. V lost 5 bases to trimming and J lost 0 bases; unmatched junction nucleotides: 3. There are 17 residues in the CDR3. Germline assignment: CDR1 MNHEY and CDR2 SMNVEV (reference sequence). The CDR3, as DNA: TGTGCCAGCAGTCCAGGGACAGGGGGCTCCTATAATTCACCCCTCCACTTT. Translating it yields CASSPGTGGSYNSPLHF.

V usage is TRBV15 and J usage is TRBJ1-6; 9 nucleotides agree with TRBD1. Germline V CDR1 and CDR2: LNHNV, YYDKDF (reference sequence). Trimming at V came to 5 bases and at J to 7 bases, leaving 3 bases not matched to a gene. This CDR3 spans 14 amino acids. The CDR3 region has the DNA TGTGCCACCAGCCGAGGGACAGGGAATTCACCCCTCCACTTT. It is translated as CATSRGTGNSPLHF.

J is TRBJ2-3 and V is TRBV7-9; TRBD2 might be the D (5 bases). The V gene lost 2 bases and the J gene lost 5 bases, with 14 bases spanning the gap. CDR1 is SEHNR and CDR2 is FQNEAQ in the germline V gene (reference sequence). This CDR3 spans 15 amino acids. As DNA, the CDR3 is TGTGCCAGCAGCTTACTCTCAGGCGAGGGAGATACGCAGTATTTT. Amino acids: CASSLLSGEGDTQYF. Full variable domain (missing parts from reference TRBV7-9 and TRBJ2-3): DTGVSQNPRHKITKRGQNVTFRCDPISEHNRLYWYRQTLGQGPEFLTYFQNEAQLEKSRLLSDRFSAERPKGSFSTLEIQRTEQGDSAMYLCASSLLSGEGDTQYFGPGTRLTVL.

The chain joins TRBV4-3 to TRBJ2-1; D uncertain. V was trimmed by 3 bases and J by 3 bases, leaving 6 bases between them. Germline CDR1 LGHNA, CDR2 YSLEER. The CDR3 covers 13 residues. This CDR3 is CASSQEIYNEQFF. The CDR3 DNA follows: TGCGCCAGCAGCCAGGAGATCTACAATGAGCAGTTCTTC.

V usage is TRBV29-1 and J usage is TRBJ2-1; a weak D match, TRBD1 (6 bases). The CDR3 contains 14 residues. Germline CDR1 reads SQVTM; CDR2 reads ANQGSEA. V lost 3 bases, J lost 8 bases, and 17 bases lay in between. The DNA of the CDR3 is TGCAGCGTTGAGGACTGGACAGATCTCCATGAGCAGTTCTTC. Protein product: CSVEDWTDLHEQFF.

The chain uses TRBV5-8 and TRBJ1-5; D is ambiguous. The V end lost 4 bases, the J end lost 0 bases, and 11 bases lay between the germline ends. Germline V CDR1 and CDR2: SGHTS, YDEGEE. The CDR3 is 15 residues long. The CDR3 bases are TGTGCCAGCAGCCAGGATGACAATAGCAATCAGCCCCAGCATTTT. Its protein product is CASSQDDNSNQPQHF.

This clone was detected a few times. V and J are TRBV19 and TRBJ1-1; D not certain. The germline CDR1 and CDR2 sequences are LNHDA and SQIVND (reference sequence). This CDR3 contains 12 residues. Trimming stripped 8 bases from V and 4 bases from J, with 11 bases between. The CDR3 DNA is TGTGCCAGTTGCGGTTACGGCACTGAAGCTTTCTTT. It encodes CASCGYGTEAFF.

This rearrangement joins TRBV11-2 to TRBJ1-5; D perhaps matches TRBD1 (5 bases). Germline assignment: CDR1 SGHAT and CDR2 FQNNGV. The CDR3 is 15 amino acids. Trimming pared 5 bases from V and 1 base from J, leaving 12 bases between. CDR3 nucleotides: TGTGCCAGCAGCCTTGGGACGACGAGCAATCAGCCCCAGCATTTT. This codes for CASSLGTTSNQPQHF.